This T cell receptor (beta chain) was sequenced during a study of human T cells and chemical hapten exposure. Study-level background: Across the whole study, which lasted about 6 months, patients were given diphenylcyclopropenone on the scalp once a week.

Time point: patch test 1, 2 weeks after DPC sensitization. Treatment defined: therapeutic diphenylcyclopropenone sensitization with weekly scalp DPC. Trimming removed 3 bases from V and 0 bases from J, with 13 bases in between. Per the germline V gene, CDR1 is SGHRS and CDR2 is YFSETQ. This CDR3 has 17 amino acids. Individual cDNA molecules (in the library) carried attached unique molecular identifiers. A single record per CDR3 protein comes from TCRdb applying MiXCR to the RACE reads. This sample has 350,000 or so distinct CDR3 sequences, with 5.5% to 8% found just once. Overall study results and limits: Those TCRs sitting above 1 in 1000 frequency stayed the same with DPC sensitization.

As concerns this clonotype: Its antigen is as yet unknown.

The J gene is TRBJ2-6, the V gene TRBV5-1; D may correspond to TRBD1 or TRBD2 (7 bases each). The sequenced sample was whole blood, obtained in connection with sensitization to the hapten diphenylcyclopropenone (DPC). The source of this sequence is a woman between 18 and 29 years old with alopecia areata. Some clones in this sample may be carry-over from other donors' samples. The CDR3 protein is CASSSQGGPSGANVLTF. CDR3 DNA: TGCGCCAGCAGCTCCCAGGGGGGGCCCTCTGGGGCCAACGTCCTGACTTTC.